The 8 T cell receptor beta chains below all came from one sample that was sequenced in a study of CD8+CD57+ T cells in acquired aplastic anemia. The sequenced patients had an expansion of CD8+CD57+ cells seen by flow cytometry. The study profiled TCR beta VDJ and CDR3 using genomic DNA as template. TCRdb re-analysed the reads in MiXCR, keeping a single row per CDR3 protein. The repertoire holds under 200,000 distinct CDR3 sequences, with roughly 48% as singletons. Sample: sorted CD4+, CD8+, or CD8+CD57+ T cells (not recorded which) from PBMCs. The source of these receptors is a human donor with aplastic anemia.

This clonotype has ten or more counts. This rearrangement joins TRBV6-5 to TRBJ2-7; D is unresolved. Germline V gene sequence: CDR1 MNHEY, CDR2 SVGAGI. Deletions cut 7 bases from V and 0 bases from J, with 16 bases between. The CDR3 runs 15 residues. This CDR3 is CASTQPGHDSYEQYF. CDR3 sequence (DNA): TGTGCCAGCACCCAACCGGGCCACGACTCCTACGAGCAGTACTTC.

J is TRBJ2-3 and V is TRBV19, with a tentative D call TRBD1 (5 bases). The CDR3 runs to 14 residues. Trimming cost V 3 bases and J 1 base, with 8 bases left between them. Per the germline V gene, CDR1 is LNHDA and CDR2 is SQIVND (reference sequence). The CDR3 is CASSMTEGTDTQYF. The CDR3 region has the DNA TGTGCCAGTAGTATGACAGAAGGCACAGATACGCAGTATTTT.

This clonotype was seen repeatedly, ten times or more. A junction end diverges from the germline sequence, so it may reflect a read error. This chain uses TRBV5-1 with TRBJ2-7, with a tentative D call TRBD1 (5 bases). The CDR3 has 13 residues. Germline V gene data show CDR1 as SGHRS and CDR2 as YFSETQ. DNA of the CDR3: TGTGCCAGCAGCTTGGAAGGGGCCTACGAGCAGTACTTC. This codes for CASSLEGAYEQYF.

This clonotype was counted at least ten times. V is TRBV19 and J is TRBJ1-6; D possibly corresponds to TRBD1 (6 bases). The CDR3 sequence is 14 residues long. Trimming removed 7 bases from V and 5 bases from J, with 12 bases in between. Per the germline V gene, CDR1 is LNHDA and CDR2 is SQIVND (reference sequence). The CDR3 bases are TGTGCCAGTAATACAGGGCACGATAATTCACCCCTCCACTTT. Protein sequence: CASNTGHDNSPLHF.

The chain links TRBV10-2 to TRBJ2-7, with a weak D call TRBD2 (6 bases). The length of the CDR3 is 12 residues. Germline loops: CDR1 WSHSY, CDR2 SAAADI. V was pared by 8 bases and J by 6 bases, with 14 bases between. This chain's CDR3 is CASGGRGSEQYF. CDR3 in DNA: TGCGCCAGCGGTGGGCGGGGAAGCGAGCAGTACTTC.

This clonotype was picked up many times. The CDR3 spells CASSLAPEHSNQPQHF. CDR3 sequence (DNA): TGCGCCAGCAGCTTGGCACCAGAACATAGCAATCAGCCCCAGCATTTT. The chain is built from TRBV5-1 and TRBJ1-5; D is unclear. This CDR3 is 16 amino acids long. The V end was cut by 0 bases, the J end by 0 bases, with 10 bases between. The V gene's germline CDR1 is SGHRS and CDR2 YFSETQ.

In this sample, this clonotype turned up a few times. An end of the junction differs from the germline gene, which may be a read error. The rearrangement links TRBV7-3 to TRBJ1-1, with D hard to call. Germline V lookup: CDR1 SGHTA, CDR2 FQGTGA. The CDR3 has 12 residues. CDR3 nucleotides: TGCGCCAGCAGCCTAACGAGCACTGAAGCTTTCTTT. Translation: CASSLTSTEAFF.

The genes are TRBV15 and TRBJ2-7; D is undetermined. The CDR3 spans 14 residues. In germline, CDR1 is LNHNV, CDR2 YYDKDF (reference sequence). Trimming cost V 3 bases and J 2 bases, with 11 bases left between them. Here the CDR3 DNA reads TGTGCCACCAGCAGGGATACTTTACCCTACGAGCAGTACTTC. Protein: CATSRDTLPYEQYF. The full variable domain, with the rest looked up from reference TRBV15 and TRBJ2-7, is DAMVIQNPRYQVTQFGKPVTLSCSQTLNHNVMYWYQQKSSQAPKLLFHYYDKDFNNEADTPDNFQSRRPNTSFCFLDIRSPGLGDTAMYLCATSRDTLPYEQYFGPGTRLTVT.